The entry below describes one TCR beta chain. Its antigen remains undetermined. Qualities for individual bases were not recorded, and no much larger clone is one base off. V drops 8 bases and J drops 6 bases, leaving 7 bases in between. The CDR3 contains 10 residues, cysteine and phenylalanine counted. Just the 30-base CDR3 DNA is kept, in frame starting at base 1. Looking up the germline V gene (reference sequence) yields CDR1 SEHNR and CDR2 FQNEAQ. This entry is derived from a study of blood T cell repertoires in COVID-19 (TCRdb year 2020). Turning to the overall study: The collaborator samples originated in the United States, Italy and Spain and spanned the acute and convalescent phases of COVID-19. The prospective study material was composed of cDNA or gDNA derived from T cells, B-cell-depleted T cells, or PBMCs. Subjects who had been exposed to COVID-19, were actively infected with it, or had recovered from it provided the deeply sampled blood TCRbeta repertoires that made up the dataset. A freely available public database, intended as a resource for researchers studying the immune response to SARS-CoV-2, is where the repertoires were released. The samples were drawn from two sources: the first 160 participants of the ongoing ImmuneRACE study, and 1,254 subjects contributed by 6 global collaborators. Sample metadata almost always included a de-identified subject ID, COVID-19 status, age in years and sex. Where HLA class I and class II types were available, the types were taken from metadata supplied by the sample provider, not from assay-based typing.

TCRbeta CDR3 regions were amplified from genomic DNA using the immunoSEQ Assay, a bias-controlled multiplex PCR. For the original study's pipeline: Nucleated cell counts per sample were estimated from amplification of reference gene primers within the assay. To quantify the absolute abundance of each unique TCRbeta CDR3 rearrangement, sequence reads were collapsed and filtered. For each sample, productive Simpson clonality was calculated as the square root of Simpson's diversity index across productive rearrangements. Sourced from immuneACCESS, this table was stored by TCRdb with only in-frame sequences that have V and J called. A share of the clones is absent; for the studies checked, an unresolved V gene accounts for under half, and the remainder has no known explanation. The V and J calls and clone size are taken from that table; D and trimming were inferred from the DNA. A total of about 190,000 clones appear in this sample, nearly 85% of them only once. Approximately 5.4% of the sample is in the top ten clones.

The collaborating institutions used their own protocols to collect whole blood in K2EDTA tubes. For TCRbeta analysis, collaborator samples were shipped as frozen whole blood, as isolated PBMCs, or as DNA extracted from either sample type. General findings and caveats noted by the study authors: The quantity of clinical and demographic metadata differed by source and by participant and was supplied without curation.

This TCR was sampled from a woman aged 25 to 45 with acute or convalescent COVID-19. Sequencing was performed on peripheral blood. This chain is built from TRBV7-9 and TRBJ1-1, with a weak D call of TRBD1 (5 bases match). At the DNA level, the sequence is TGTGCCAGCGGGGGGGCTGAAGCTTTCTTT. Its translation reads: CASGGAEAFF. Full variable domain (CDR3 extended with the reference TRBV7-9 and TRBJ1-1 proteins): DTGVSQNPRHKITKRGQNVTFRCDPISEHNRLYWYRQTLGQGPEFLTYFQNEAQLEKSRLLSDRFSAERPKGSFSTLEIQRTEQGDSAMYLCASGGAEAFFGQGTRLTVV.